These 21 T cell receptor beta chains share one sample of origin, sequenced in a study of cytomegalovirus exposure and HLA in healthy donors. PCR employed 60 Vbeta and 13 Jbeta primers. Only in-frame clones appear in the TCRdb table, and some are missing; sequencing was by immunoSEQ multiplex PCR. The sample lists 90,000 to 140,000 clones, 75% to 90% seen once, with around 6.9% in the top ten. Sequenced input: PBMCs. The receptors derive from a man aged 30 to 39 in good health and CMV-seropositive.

The CDR3 region has the DNA TGTGCCAGCAGCGCCCCCGGAACGGGGAACACTGAAGCTTTCTTT. Amino acids: CASSAPGTGNTEAFF. The rearrangement uses TRBV7-2 and TRBJ1-1; D not certain. The germline CDR1 and CDR2 sequences are SGHTA and FQGNSA. The CDR3 is made up of 15 amino acids. V lost 5 bases and J lost 1, with 14 bases in between.

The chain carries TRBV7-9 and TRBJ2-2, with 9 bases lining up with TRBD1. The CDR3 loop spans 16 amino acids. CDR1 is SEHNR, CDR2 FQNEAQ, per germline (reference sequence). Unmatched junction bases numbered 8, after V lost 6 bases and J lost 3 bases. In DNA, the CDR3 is TGTGCCAGCAGGGGGGACAGGGTGGTCTACACCGGGGAGCTGTTTTTT. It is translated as CASRGDRVVYTGELFF.

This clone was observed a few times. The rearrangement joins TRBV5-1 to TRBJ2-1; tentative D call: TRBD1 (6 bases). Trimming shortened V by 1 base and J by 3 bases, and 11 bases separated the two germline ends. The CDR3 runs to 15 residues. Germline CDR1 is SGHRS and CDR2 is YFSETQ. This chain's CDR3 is CASSLMQGNYNEQFF. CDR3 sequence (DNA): TGCGCCAGCAGCTTGATGCAGGGGAACTACAATGAGCAGTTCTTC.

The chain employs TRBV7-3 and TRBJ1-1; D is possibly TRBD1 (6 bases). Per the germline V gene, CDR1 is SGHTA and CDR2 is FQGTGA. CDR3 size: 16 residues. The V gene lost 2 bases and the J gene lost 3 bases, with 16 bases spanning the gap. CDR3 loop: CASSLVGGLSDTEAFF. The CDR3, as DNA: TGTGCCAGCAGCTTAGTCGGGGGGCTGTCGGACACTGAAGCTTTCTTT.

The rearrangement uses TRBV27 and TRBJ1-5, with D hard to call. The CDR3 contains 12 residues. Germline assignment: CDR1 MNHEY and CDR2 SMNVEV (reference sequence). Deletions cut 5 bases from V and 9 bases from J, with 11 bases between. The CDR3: CASSASGGPQHF. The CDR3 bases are TGTGCCAGCAGTGCCTCAGGAGGGCCCCAGCATTTT.

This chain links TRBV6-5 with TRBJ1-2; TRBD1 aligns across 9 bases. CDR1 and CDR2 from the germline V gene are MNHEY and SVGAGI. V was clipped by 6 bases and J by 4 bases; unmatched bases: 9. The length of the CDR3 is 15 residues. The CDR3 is CASSLRGQGLYGYTF. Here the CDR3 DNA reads TGTGCCAGCAGCCTAAGGGGACAGGGCCTCTATGGCTACACCTTC.

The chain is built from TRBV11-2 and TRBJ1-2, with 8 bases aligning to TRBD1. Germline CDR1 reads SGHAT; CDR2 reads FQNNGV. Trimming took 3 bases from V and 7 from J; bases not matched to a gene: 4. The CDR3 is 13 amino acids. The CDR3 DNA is TGTGCCAGCAGCTTTGTACAGGGGGGTGGCTACACCTTC. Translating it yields CASSFVQGGGYTF. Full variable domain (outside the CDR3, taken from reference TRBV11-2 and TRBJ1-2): EAGVAQSPRYKIIEKRQSVAFWCNPISGHATLYWYQQILGQGPKLLIQFQNNGVVDDSQLPKDRFSAERLKGVDSTLKIQPAKLEDSAVYLCASSFVQGGGYTFGSGTRLTVV.

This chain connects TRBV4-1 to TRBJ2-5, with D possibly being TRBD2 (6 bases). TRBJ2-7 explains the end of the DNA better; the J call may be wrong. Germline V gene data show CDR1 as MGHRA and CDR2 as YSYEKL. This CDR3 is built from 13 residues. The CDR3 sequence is CASSQDRGYEQYF. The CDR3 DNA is TGCGCCAGCAGCCAAGATCGGGGGTACGAGCAGTACTTC.

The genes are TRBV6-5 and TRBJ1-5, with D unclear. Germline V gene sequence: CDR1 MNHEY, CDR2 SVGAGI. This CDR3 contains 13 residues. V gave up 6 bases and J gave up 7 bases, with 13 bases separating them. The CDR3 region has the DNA TGTGCCAGCAGCCTAGCCCACGGACAGCCCCAGCATTTT. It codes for CASSLAHGQPQHF.

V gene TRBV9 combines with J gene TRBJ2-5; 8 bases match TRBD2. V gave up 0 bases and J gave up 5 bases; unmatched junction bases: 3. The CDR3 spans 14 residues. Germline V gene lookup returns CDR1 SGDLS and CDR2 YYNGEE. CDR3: CASSVEAGVETQYF. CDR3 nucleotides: TGTGCCAGCAGCGTAGAAGCGGGGGTCGAGACCCAGTACTTC.

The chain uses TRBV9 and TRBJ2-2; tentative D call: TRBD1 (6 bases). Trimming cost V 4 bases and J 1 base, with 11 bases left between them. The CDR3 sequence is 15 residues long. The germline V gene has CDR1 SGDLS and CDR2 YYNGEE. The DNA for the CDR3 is TGTGCCAGCAGCTATCAGGGACAGAACACCGGGGAGCTGTTTTTT. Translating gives CASSYQGQNTGELFF.

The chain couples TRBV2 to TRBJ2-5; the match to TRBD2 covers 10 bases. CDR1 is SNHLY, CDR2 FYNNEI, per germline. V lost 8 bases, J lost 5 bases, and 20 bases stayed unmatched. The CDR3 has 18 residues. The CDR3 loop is CASSEITASGGPGETQYF. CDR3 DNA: TGTGCCAGCTCAGAAATAACGGCTAGCGGGGGCCCTGGGGAGACCCAGTACTTC.

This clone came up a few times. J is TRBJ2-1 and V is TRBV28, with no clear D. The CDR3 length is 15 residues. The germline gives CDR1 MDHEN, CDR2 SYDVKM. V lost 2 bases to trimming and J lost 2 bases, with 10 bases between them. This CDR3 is CASSLSESPYNEQFF. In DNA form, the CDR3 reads TGTGCCAGCAGTTTAAGTGAAAGCCCCTACAATGAGCAGTTCTTC.

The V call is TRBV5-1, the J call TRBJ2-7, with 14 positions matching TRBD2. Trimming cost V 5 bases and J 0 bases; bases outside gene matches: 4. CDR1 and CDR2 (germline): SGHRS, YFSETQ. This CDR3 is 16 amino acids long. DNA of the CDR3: TGCGCCAGCAGTTTCGGGACTAGCGGGGGCTCCTACGAGCAGTACTTC. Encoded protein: CASSFGTSGGSYEQYF.

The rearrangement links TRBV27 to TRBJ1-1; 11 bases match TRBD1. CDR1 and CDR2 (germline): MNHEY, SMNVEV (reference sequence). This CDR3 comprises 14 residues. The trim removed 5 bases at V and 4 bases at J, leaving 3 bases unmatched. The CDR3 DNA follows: TGTGCCAGCAGTGGGACAGGGGGGTTCACTGAAGCTTTCTTT. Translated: CASSGTGGFTEAFF.

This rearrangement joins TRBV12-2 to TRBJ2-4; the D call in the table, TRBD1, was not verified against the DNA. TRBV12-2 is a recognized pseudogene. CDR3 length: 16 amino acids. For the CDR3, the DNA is TGTGCAAGTCGCTTCAGGCAGGGGATAGCCAAAAACATTCAGTACTTC. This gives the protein CASRFRQGIAKNIQYF.

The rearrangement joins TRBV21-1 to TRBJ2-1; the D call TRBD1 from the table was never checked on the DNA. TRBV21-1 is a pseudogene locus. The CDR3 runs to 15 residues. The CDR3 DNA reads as TGTGCCAGCAGCAAAGCCTACAGGGGGTCGGATGAGCAGTTCTTC. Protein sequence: CASSKAYRGSDEQFF.

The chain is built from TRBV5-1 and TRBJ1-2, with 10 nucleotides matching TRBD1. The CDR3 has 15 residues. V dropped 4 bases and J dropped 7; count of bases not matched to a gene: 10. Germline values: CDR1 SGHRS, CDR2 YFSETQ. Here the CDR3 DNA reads TGCGCCAGCAGCGTAACCGGGACAGGGGAAGGTGGCTACACCTTC. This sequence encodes CASSVTGTGEGGYTF. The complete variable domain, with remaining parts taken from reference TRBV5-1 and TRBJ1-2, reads KAGVTQTPRYLIKTRGQQVTLSCSPISGHRSVSWYQQTPGQGLQFLFEYFSETQRNKGNFPGRFSGRQFSNSRSEMNVSTLELGDSALYLCASSVTGTGEGGYTFGSGTRLTVV.

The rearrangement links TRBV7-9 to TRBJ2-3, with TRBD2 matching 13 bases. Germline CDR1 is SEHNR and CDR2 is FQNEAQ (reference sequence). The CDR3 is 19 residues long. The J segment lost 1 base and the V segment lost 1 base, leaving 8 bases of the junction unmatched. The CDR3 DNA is TGTGCCAGCAGCTTAGTTGTGACTAGCGGGGGGCTTCGCACAGATACGCAGTATTTT. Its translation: CASSLVVTSGGLRTDTQYF.

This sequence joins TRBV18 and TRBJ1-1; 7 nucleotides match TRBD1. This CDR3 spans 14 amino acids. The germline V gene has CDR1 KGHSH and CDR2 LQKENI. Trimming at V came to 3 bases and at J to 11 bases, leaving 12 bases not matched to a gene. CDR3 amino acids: CASSPEQGGSRAFF. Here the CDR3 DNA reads TGTGCCAGCTCACCCGAGCAGGGGGGATCGCGGGCTTTCTTT. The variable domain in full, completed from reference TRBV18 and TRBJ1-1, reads NAGVMQNPRHLVRRRGQEARLRCSPMKGHSHVYWYRQLPEEGLKFMVYLQKENIIDESGMPKERFSAEFPKEGPSILRIQQVVRGDSAAYFCASSPEQGGSRAFFGQGTRLTVV.

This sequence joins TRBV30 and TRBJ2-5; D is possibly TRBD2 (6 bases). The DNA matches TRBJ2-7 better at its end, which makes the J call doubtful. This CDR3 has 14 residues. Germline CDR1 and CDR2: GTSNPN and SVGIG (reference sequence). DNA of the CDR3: TGTGCCTGGATCAGTAAAAGCGGGCTTTACGAGCAGTACTTC. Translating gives CAWISKSGLYEQYF.